These T cell receptor beta chains were read from a single sample in a study of T cells in localized non-small cell lung cancer. The method was immunoSEQ multiplex PCR; TCRdb's version includes in-frame clones alone and lacks a portion of them. Of fewer than 45,000 clones listed, around 79% are singletons. The material sequenced was peripheral blood, taken before any cancer treatment. The origin of the receptors is an older male donor with stage III squamous cell lung carcinoma. Both conserved end residues are part of each CDR3. A D gene is named only where the DNA matches it firmly. Not all rows give a size; the values are once, few, many and, for expanded clones, a class.

d_call	clone_size	cdr3_length	j_call	v_call	cdr3_aa	cdr3_nt
-	-	14	TRBJ2-7	TRBV7-2	CASSQDSTNYEQYF	TGTGCCAGCAGCCAAGATAGCACCAACTACGAGCAGTACTTC
TRBD1	-	14	TRBJ1-5	TRBV2	CASSLQGANQPQHF	TGTGCCAGCAGCCTACAGGGGGCAAATCAGCCCCAGCATTTT
-	once	14	TRBJ1-1	TRBV5-4	CASSLGAGQTEAFF	TGTGCCAGCAGCTTGGGTGCGGGGCAGACTGAAGCTTTCTTT
TRBD1	-	14	TRBJ2-1	TRBV5-4	CASSFGQVGNEQFF	TGTGCCAGCAGCTTCGGACAGGTCGGCAATGAGCAGTTCTTC
-	-	14	TRBJ1-2	TRBV11-2	CASSLMQGSFGYTF	TGTGCCAGCAGCTTAATGCAGGGGTCCTTTGGCTACACCTTC
-	-	15	TRBJ1-1	TRBV5-8	CASSLVVTRNTEAFF	TGTGCCAGCAGCTTGGTGGTTACGAGAAACACTGAAGCTTTCTTT
TRBD2	-	14	TRBJ2-1	TRBV5-5	CASSLGTSINEQFF	TGTGCCAGCAGCTTGGGGACTAGCATCAATGAGCAGTTCTTC
-	-	14	TRBJ1-2	TRBV5-1	CASSLQGDNYGYTF	TGCGCCAGCAGCTTACAGGGAGATAACTATGGCTACACCTTC
TRBD1	-	14	TRBJ1-1	TRBV11-3	CASSPGQGSTEAFF	TGTGCCAGCAGCCCGGGACAGGGAAGCACTGAAGCTTTCTTT
TRBD1	-	16	TRBJ2-5	TRBV25-1	CASSAAGTGYEETQYF	TGTGCCAGCAGTGCCGCCGGGACAGGGTATGAGGAGACCCAGTACTTC
-	-	14	TRBJ2-5	TRBV5-1	CASSLSGVQETQYF	TGCGCCAGCAGCTTATCCGGGGTCCAAGAGACCCAGTACTTC
-	-	15	TRBJ1-3	TRBV30	CAWSGQATSGNTIYF	TGTGCCTGGAGTGGGCAGGCGACCTCTGGAAACACCATATATTTT
TRBD2	-	15	TRBJ2-2	TRBV5-4	CASSLAGVNTGELFF	TGTGCCAGCAGCTTAGCGGGAGTTAACACCGGGGAGCTGTTTTTT
TRBD1	-	17	TRBJ1-2	TRBV5-1	CASSPFEGAPLNYGYTF	TGCGCCAGCAGCCCCTTTGAGGGGGCGCCTCTTAACTATGGCTACACCTTC
TRBD1	-	14	TRBJ1-2	TRBV10-3	CATKPQGASYGYTF	TGTGCCACGAAACCACAGGGGGCAAGCTATGGCTACACCTTC
TRBD1	-	15	TRBJ2-5	TRBV5-5	CASSLGQGVIETQYF	TGTGCCAGCAGCTTGGGGCAGGGGGTAATAGAGACCCAGTACTTC
-	-	13	TRBJ1-1	TRBV10-3	CAITWGLNTEAFF	TGTGCCATCACGTGGGGGCTGAACACTGAAGCTTTCTTT
-	-	14	TRBJ2-7	TRBV18	CASCPSLTSYEQYF	TGTGCCAGCTGTCCATCTTTAACTTCCTACGAGCAGTACTTC
TRBD1	-	14	TRBJ2-1	TRBV7-9	CASSLEGQTNEQFF	TGTGCCAGCAGCTTAGAGGGACAGACGAATGAGCAGTTCTTC
-	-	16	TRBJ1-2	TRBV9	CASSGGGGRRVEGYTF	TGTGCCAGCAGCGGCGGGGGGGGCAGACGCGTGGAGGGCTACACCTTC
-	-	14	TRBJ1-2	TRBV6-1	CASSESAGNYGYTF	TGTGCCAGCAGTGAATCGGCGGGGAACTATGGCTACACCTTC
-	-	11	TRBJ2-7	TRBV30	CAWMGPYEQYF	TGTGCCTGGATGGGACCATACGAGCAGTACTTC
-	-	12	TRBJ2-1	TRBV6-5	CASSRTGDEQFF	TGTGCCAGCAGTCGAACGGGCGATGAGCAGTTCTTC
-	-	16	TRBJ2-3	TRBV7-3	CASSLDRSPSTDTQYF	TGTGCCAGCAGCTTAGATCGAAGCCCTAGCACAGATACGCAGTATTTT
TRBD1	-	12	TRBJ2-7	TRBV30	CASRQGNYEQYF	TGTGCCTCCCGACAGGGTAACTACGAGCAGTACTTC
TRBD1	once	15	TRBJ2-5	TRBV9	CASSLGTGGPETQYF	TGTGCCAGCAGCTTAGGGACAGGGGGCCCAGAGACCCAGTACTTC
TRBD1	-	13	TRBJ2-3	TRBV5-1	CATGTGWTDAQYF	TGCGCCACCGGGACAGGGTGGACAGATGCGCAGTATTTT
-	once	16	TRBJ1-4	TRBV5-1	CASSRVTGATNEKLFF	TGCGCCAGCAGCCGAGTTACAGGTGCAACTAATGAAAAACTGTTTTTT
TRBD1	-	15	TRBJ1-6	TRBV6-1	CASSEPGQGSSPLHF	TGTGCCAGCAGTGAACCGGGACAGGGAAGTTCACCCCTCCACTTT
-	-	13	TRBJ1-4	TRBV5-5	CASSLAQNEKLFF	TGTGCCAGCAGCTTGGCCCAGAATGAAAAACTGTTTTTT
TRBD1	-	16	TRBJ1-2	TRBV6-1	CASSEGPGQGIFGYTF	TGTGCCAGCAGTGAAGGACCGGGACAGGGGATTTTCGGCTACACCTTC
-	once	13	TRBJ2-5	TRBV29-1	CSVELRAQETQYF	TGCAGCGTTGAATTGAGGGCCCAAGAGACCCAGTACTTC
TRBD1	few	16	TRBJ2-1	TRBV7-9	CASSLGLTGEEGEQFF	TGTGCCAGCAGCTTAGGCCTGACAGGGGAGGAAGGTGAGCAGTTCTTC
TRBD1	-	15	TRBJ1-2	TRBV28	CASTPPGTGNNGYTF	TGTGCCAGCACCCCCCCTGGGACAGGGAATAATGGCTACACCTTC
TRBD1	-	14	TRBJ1-2	TRBV2	CASSEGQIHYGYTF	TGTGCCAGCAGTGAGGGACAGATCCACTATGGCTACACCTTC
TRBD1	-	16	TRBJ2-7	TRBV6-6	CASSYSLGQGIYEQYF	TGTGCCAGCAGTTACTCTTTGGGACAGGGAATCTACGAGCAGTACTTC
-	few	14	TRBJ1-1	TRBV19	CASSIDPGSPEAFF	TGTGCCAGTAGTATAGATCCAGGGAGTCCTGAAGCTTTCTTT
TRBD1	-	15	TRBJ1-2	TRBV4-2	CASSIQDRGRRGYTF	TGTGCCAGCAGCATCCAGGACAGGGGGCGAAGAGGCTACACCTTC
-	-	13	TRBJ2-7	TRBV19	CASSSGGLGEQYF	TGTGCCAGTAGTTCCGGGGGACTGGGCGAGCAGTACTTC
-	-	16	TRBJ1-6	TRBV5-1	CASSLDFSSYNSPLHF	TGCGCCAGCAGCTTGGACTTTAGCTCCTATAATTCACCCCTCCACTTT
-	-	14	TRBJ2-3	TRBV7-3	CASSSGFGTDTQYF	TGTGCCAGCAGCTCCGGGTTCGGCACAGATACGCAGTATTTT
TRBD1	-	16	TRBJ1-1	TRBV5-1	CASSLQGAMDNTEAFF	TGCGCCAGCAGCTTACAGGGGGCGATGGATAACACTGAAGCTTTCTTT
-	-	13	TRBJ1-1	TRBV5-1	CASSLAGQTEAFF	TGCGCCAGCAGCTTGGCCGGTCAGACTGAAGCTTTCTTT
-	-	14	TRBJ2-3	TRBV7-6	CASQFSPGTDTQYF	TGTGCCAGTCAGTTTAGCCCAGGCACAGATACGCAGTATTTT
-	-	14	TRBJ1-2	TRBV15	CATSLPGSSQGYTF	TGTGCCACCAGTCTCCCCGGGAGTAGCCAAGGCTACACCTTC